A selection of T cell receptor beta chains follows, all from one sample in a study of cytomegalovirus exposure and HLA in healthy donors. Some clones are missing from TCRdb's copy, which holds only in-frame ones; the method was immunoSEQ multiplex PCR. The table includes 90,000 to 100,000 clones, under 80% detected once. Specimen: PBMCs. The receptor set was obtained from a man in his forties in good health and CMV-seronegative. Each CDR3 is given with its conserved first and last residue. A D gene is named only where the DNA matches it firmly. For some rows the clone size is stated as once, few or many, or as a class when expanded; others skip it.

size | J | D | V | DNA | CDR3
NA | TRBJ2-3 | TRBD2 | TRBV15 | TGTGCCACCAGCAGAGATCTGGCGGGGGAAGGTGGAGATACGCAGTATTTT | CATSRDLAGEGGDTQYF
NA | TRBJ2-7 | NA | TRBV28 | TGTGCCAGCAGTTTATCGCTAGGGGGGGAGTACGAGCAGTACTTC | CASSLSLGGEYEQYF
once | TRBJ2-5 | NA | TRBV5-8 | TGTGCCAGCAGCTGGGGCCCGAGAGAAGAGACCCAGTACTTC | CASSWGPREETQYF
NA | TRBJ2-1 | TRBD2 | TRBV7-2 | TGTGCCAGCAGCCCCACGACTAGCGGGAATGGTGAGCAGTTCTTC | CASSPTTSGNGEQFF
once | TRBJ2-1 | TRBD2 | TRBV9 | TGTGCCAGCAGCGTAGATCCAGCGGGGGGTAGCAATGAGCAGTTCTTC | CASSVDPAGGSNEQFF
NA | TRBJ1-1 | TRBD1 | TRBV7-6 | TGTGCCAGCAGCCTAGAGGGACAGGGGGTTATATACACTGAAGCTTTCTTT | CASSLEGQGVIYTEAFF
NA | TRBJ2-7 | TRBD2 | TRBV7-9 | TGTGCCATCAGACCCGGGGGGGCGTACGAGCAGTACTTC | CAIRPGGAYEQYF
NA | TRBJ2-7 | NA | TRBV11-2 | TGTGCCAGCAGTGATACCTACCCGGGAACCTACGAGCAGTACTTC | CASSDTYPGTYEQYF
NA | TRBJ1-1 | NA | TRBV5-1 | TGCGCCAGCAGCTTTACCGGACAACATTACACTGAAGCTTTCTTT | CASSFTGQHYTEAFF
NA | TRBJ2-7 | NA | TRBV25-1 | TGTGCCAGCAGGGGGAGAAAGCCATCCTACGAGCAGTACTTC | CASRGRKPSYEQYF
NA | TRBJ2-7 | NA | TRBV19 | TGTGCCAGTAGCCCCGCCCCTCTATACGAGCAGTACTTC | CASSPAPLYEQYF
NA | TRBJ2-2 | NA | TRBV18 | TGTGCCAGCTCACCCGCCGTGCAGGGCAGAACCGGGGAGCTGTTTTTT | CASSPAVQGRTGELFF
NA | TRBJ1-2 | TRBD1 | TRBV28 | TGTGCCAGCATCCCCGGGACAGGGGGCTTCTATGGCTACACCTTC | CASIPGTGGFYGYTF
few | TRBJ2-7 | NA | TRBV29-1 | TGCAGCGTTGTTTTGGAGGGTCTCATGACCTCCTACGAGCAGTACTTC | CSVVLEGLMTSYEQYF
once | TRBJ1-6 | TRBD1 | TRBV18 | TGTGCCAGCTCATCGGGACAGGGTCATTCACCCCTCCACTTT | CASSSGQGHSPLHF
NA | TRBJ1-6 | NA | TRBV28 | TGTGCCAGCAGTTTTCAAGGGGCGGCTAATTCACCCCTCCACTTT | CASSFQGAANSPLHF
once | TRBJ2-7 | TRBD1 | TRBV6-6 | TGTGCCACGATCGAAGGGGGCATCAGGTACGAGCAGTACTTC | CATIEGGIRYEQYF
few | TRBJ1-6 | NA | TRBV30 | TGTGCCTGGAGTGAAACCGGGTATAATTCACCCCTCCACTTT | CAWSETGYNSPLHF
NA | TRBJ1-1 | TRBD1 | TRBV10-1 | TGCGCCAGCAGTGAAGAGGGACAGGTAGTCGCTTTCTTT | CASSEEGQVVAFF
NA | TRBJ2-1 | TRBD2 | TRBV7-3 | TGTGCCAGCAGCCCGACTAGCGGGGGTCTCTACAATGAGCAGTTCTTC | CASSPTSGGLYNEQFF
NA | TRBJ1-2 | NA | TRBV5-5 | TGTGCCAGCAGCTTAGAGAGGCTTGACTACACCTTC | CASSLERLDYTF
NA | TRBJ1-2 | NA | TRBV5-1 | TGCGCCAGCAGCTTGGAGGTGACCAGGGACTATGGCTACACCTTC | CASSLEVTRDYGYTF
NA | TRBJ1-1 | NA | TRBV5-1 | TGCGCCAGCAGCTTAGACATACAGGGGAACACTGAAGCTTTCTTT | CASSLDIQGNTEAFF
NA | TRBJ2-1 | NA | TRBV28 | TGTGCCAGCAGGAGCTTAGGGGGTGAATCCTACAATGAGCAGTTCTTC | CASRSLGGESYNEQFF
NA | TRBJ2-2 | NA | TRBV9 | TGTGCCAGCAGCTTCCAATCGGGACTCGCGCACGGGGAGCTGTTTTTT | CASSFQSGLAHGELFF
NA | TRBJ2-1 | TRBD1 | TRBV18 | TGTGCCAGCTCACCCCGGGACAGCTCCTACAATGAGCAGTTCTTC | CASSPRDSSYNEQFF
NA | TRBJ2-2 | NA | TRBV9 | TGTGCCAGCAGCGTAGCCAGTGGCACCGGGGAGCTGTTTTTT | CASSVASGTGELFF
NA | TRBJ1-4 | NA | TRBV6-5 | TGTGCCAGCAGTTACTGGACGGGGGAAAAACTGTTTTTT | CASSYWTGEKLFF
few | TRBJ1-5 | NA | TRBV11-2 | TGTGCCAGCAGCTTAGAAAGGGGTCAGCCCCAGCATTTT | CASSLERGQPQHF
NA | TRBJ1-4 | NA | TRBV6-6 | TGTGCCAGCAGTTACTTCGCGAGCGAAAAACTGTTTTTT | CASSYFASEKLFF
few | TRBJ2-1 | TRBD2 | TRBV5-1 | TGCGCCAGCAGCTTAATCTTTCCAGCGGGAGGTGCCAATGAGCAGTTCTTC | CASSLIFPAGGANEQFF
NA | TRBJ2-1 | NA | TRBV18 | TGTGCCAGCTCACCACCGGAAATAGGGAGCGATGAGCAGTTCTTC | CASSPPEIGSDEQFF
NA | TRBJ1-5 | TRBD1 | TRBV7-2 | TGTGCCAGCAGCCAACGCAGGGGGAATCAGCCCCAGCATTTT | CASSQRRGNQPQHF
NA | TRBJ2-1 | NA | TRBV19 | TGTGCCAGTAGTATAAGTCAGGGGAACAATGAGCAGTTCTTC | CASSISQGNNEQFF
NA | TRBJ1-2 | NA | TRBV7-2 | TGTGCCAGCAGCACGCACCCGGGAGAGGCCTATGGCTACACCTTC | CASSTHPGEAYGYTF
once | TRBJ2-1 | TRBD2 | TRBV9 | TGTGCCAGCAGCGTAGACCGGCGGGAGCCAGACAATGAGCAGTTCTTC | CASSVDRREPDNEQFF
few | TRBJ2-7 | NA | TRBV29-1 | TGCAGCGGACTAGGGGTGGGCTCCTACGAGCAGTACTTC | CSGLGVGSYEQYF
NA | TRBJ1-2 | NA | TRBV20-1 | TGCAGTGCTAGAGTCAGGGATGGCTACACCTTC | CSARVRDGYTF
NA | TRBJ1-1 | NA | TRBV28 | TGTGCCAGCAGTTTAAGGGGCCGATTAGGCACTGAAGCTTTCTTT | CASSLRGRLGTEAFF
once | TRBJ1-5 | NA | TRBV27 | TGTGCCAGCAGTTTTTCGGGGGGCAACAATCAGCCCCAGCATTTT | CASSFSGGNNQPQHF
NA | TRBJ1-6 | NA | TRBV2 | TGTGCCAGCACAGGGAACGTAGAGTATAATTCACCCCTCCACTTT | CASTGNVEYNSPLHF
once | TRBJ1-3 | NA | TRBV7-9 | TGTGCCAGCAGCCGTGCCCTCCGGGGATCCTCTGGAAACACCATATATTTT | CASSRALRGSSGNTIYF
NA | TRBJ2-1 | TRBD2 | TRBV9 | TGTGCCAGCAGCGCCGGGCTAGCGGGAGGTGACGATGAGCAGTTCTTC | CASSAGLAGGDDEQFF
few | TRBJ2-2 | TRBD1 | TRBV7-7 | TGTGCCAGCAGCTCAAACAGGGGGAAAACCGGGGAGCTGTTTTTT | CASSSNRGKTGELFF
once | TRBJ1-1 | TRBD1 | TRBV6-1 | TGTGCCAGCAGCTACAGGGGCGAGGGTACTGAAGCTTTCTTT | CASSYRGEGTEAFF
NA | TRBJ2-1 | NA | TRBV4-1 | TGCGCCAGCAGACCCGGGACTGAATACAATGAGCAGTTCTTC | CASRPGTEYNEQFF
NA | TRBJ1-1 | TRBD1 | TRBV7-3 | TGTGCCAGCAGCCCTGCAGGGGGGACGAACACTGAAGCTTTCTTT | CASSPAGGTNTEAFF
NA | TRBJ2-5 | NA | TRBV13 | TGTGCCAGCAGCTTAGGAGGCTCTGATCTTGGGCAGACCCAGTACTTC | CASSLGGSDLGQTQYF
NA | TRBJ2-3 | TRBD1 | TRBV19 | TGTGCCAGTCGACAGGGGCGGGCGGATACGCAGTATTTT | CASRQGRADTQYF
NA | TRBJ1-1 | TRBD1 | TRBV9 | TGTGCCAGCAGCGTAGACAGGGGAACTGAAGCTTTCTTT | CASSVDRGTEAFF
NA | TRBJ2-7 | TRBD2 | TRBV5-3 | TGTGCCAGAAGCTTGGTACGGGGGGTATGGTACGAGCAGTACTTC | CARSLVRGVWYEQYF
NA | TRBJ2-4 | TRBD2 | TRBV4-2 | TGTGCCAGCAGCCAATCGTCTAGCGGGGCCGTTGACATTCAGTACTTC | CASSQSSSGAVDIQYF
NA | TRBJ2-7 | NA | TRBV4-3 | TGCGCCAGCAGCCAAGCACAGAGATACGAGCAGTACTTC | CASSQAQRYEQYF
NA | TRBJ2-2 | NA | TRBV7-9 | TGTTCCAGCAAGGGGGGGGGCACTTCGAACACCGGGGAGCTGTTTTTT | CSSKGGGTSNTGELFF
NA | TRBJ1-1 | NA | TRBV7-2 | TGTGCCAGCAGCCGCACTCTAATAGCTTTCTTT | CASSRTLIAFF